The present T cell receptor beta chain was sequenced within a study of T cells in Graves' hyperthyroidism and ophthalmopathy. Study at large: Specimen type is peripheral blood, collected at initial diagnosis prior to any treatment. General observations from the study: Most expanded thyroid clonotypes above 0.001 recurred in blood. Classification by a 13 V-J model distinguished ophthalmopathy from stable hyperthyroidism.

Points on this clonotype: The antigen is not known.

Researchers amplified the TCR beta CDR3 regions from RNA transcripts. The primer set for the first-round RT-PCR of the TCR CDR3 was HTBI. Each CDR3 protein is one row after TCRdb ran MiXCR on the multiplex PCR reads. The sample carries some 270,000 distinct CDR3 sequences, approximately 14% recorded once. CDR1 and CDR2 (germline): MNHNS, SASEGT. Between the trimmed V and J ends, which lost 6 bases and 2 bases, there was a span of 11 bases. CDR3 length: 13 amino acids. It was 8.5 to 10 ml of fresh peripheral blood that supplied the PBMCs. The sample consisted of blood. The origin of this receptor is a woman between 35 and 50 years old with Graves' hyperthyroidism. This rearrangement joins TRBV6-1 to TRBJ2-7; maybe TRBD1 (7 bases). Here the CDR3 reads CASSARGAYEQYF. The CDR3 nucleotides are TGTGCCAGCAGCGCCAGGGGGGCCTACGAGCAGTACTTC.